A single sample is the source of the 20 T cell receptor beta chains below, sequenced in a study of graft-versus-host responses after intestinal transplantation. Sequencing was performed with immunoSEQ multiplex PCR; in TCRdb, only in-frame clones are kept and a portion is missing. The sample lists over 100,000 clones, 90% to 95% seen once, with about 0.25% in the top ten. These receptors' targets are unknown. The sample consisted of unstimulated CD4+ T cells sorted from spleen or lymph node cells, taken before transplant. The receptors shown here come from a human donor who was the organ donor for an intestinal transplant.

The rearrangement uses TRBV25-1 and TRBJ2-5; TRBD1 matches 7 bases. The length of the CDR3 is 18 residues. Germline V gene data show CDR1 as MGHDK and CDR2 as SYGVNS. The junction had 11 bases not matched to a gene; V was cut back by 0 bases and J by 1 base. The CDR3 nucleotides read TGTGCCAGCAGTGAATATGTAGGGGGCCCTAACCTCCAAGAGACCCAGTACTTC. Translated, it gives CASSEYVGGPNLQETQYF.

The chain is built from TRBV23-1 and TRBJ2-7; D is undetermined. TRBV23-1 is placed among ORFs of uncertain function. Trimming removed 3 bases at V and 3 bases at J, with 15 bases between. The CDR3 runs 15 residues. Written as DNA, the CDR3 is TGCGCCAGCAGTCACCCTGTCTTGGCGGTCTACGAGCAGTACTTC. This gives the protein CASSHPVLAVYEQYF.

This chain uses TRBV5-4 with TRBJ1-1; D is possibly TRBD1 (5 bases). CDR1 and CDR2 from the germline V gene are SGHNT and YYREEE (reference sequence). The germline V and J ends were trimmed by 2 bases and 2 bases, with 16 bases remaining between them. This CDR3 region has 16 residues. The CDR3 nucleotides are TGTGCCAGCAGCTTTCTCTGGGGGGGAGTTAACACTGAAGCTTTCTTT. It yields the protein CASSFLWGGVNTEAFF.

This clone was recorded once. The chain uses TRBV7-9 and TRBJ2-1; D is unclear. The V gene's germline CDR1 is SEHNR and CDR2 FQNEAQ (reference sequence). V was cut by 3 bases and J by 5 bases, with 14 bases left in between. The CDR3 length is 15 residues. The DNA of the CDR3 is TGTGCCAGCAGCTTTCCGGGCCCCGTCGACAATGAGCAGTTCTTC. Translating gives CASSFPGPVDNEQFF.

The chain carries TRBV28 and TRBJ1-2, with D possibly matching TRBD1 (6 bases). Trimming cost V 8 bases and J 7 bases, with 17 bases left between them. The CDR3 loop spans 13 amino acids. Germline loops: CDR1 MDHEN, CDR2 SYDVKM. The CDR3 spells CASSKQGLGGYTF. The DNA of the CDR3 is TGTGCCAGCTCGAAACAGGGTCTGGGTGGCTACACCTTC.

The CDR3 DNA reads as TGTGCCAGCAGTTACCAGTTCCTTATGAAGCAGCCCCAGCATTTT. This gives the protein CASSYQFLMKQPQHF. The chain joins TRBV6-6 to TRBJ1-5; D not certain. Germline assignment: CDR1 MNHNY and CDR2 SVGAGI (reference sequence). The CDR3 has 15 amino acids. Between the trimmed V and J ends, which lost 2 bases and 7 bases, there was a span of 15 bases.

This clone was detected once. V is TRBV6-5 and J is TRBJ1-5, with a possible D match to TRBD1 (6 bases). V lost 6 bases, J lost 0 bases, and 12 bases lay in between. Looked up from germline, CDR1 is MNHEY and CDR2 is SVGAGI. This CDR3 is built from 15 residues. The CDR3: CASRGQPFSNQPQHF. The CDR3, as DNA: TGTGCCAGCAGAGGACAGCCCTTTAGCAATCAGCCCCAGCATTTT.

This clone was seen only once. The chain uses TRBV6-1 and TRBJ2-7; 7 nucleotides agree with TRBD2. This CDR3 is built from 15 residues. Germline CDR1 MNHNS, CDR2 SASEGT. V trimming: 4 bases; J trimming: 3 bases; junction bases outside the gene matches: 9. As DNA, the CDR3 is TGTGCCAGCAGTGTGTCGGCTAGCGGCTACTACGAGCAGTACTTC. It is translated as CASSVSASGYYEQYF.

V and J are TRBV28 and TRBJ1-3; D ambiguous. CDR3 length: 14 amino acids. Germline assignment: CDR1 MDHEN and CDR2 SYDVKM. V lost 2 bases and J 2 bases, leaving 7 bases between the germline ends. The CDR3 DNA reads TGTGCCAGCAGTTTAACGACAACTGGAAACACCATATATTTT. Translated: CASSLTTTGNTIYF.

The J gene is TRBJ1-5, the V gene TRBV7-8; D perhaps matches TRBD1 (5 bases). V gave up 3 bases and J gave up 3 bases, with 12 bases separating them. CDR1 is SGHVS and CDR2 is FQNEAQ in the germline V gene. CDR3 size: 15 residues. Here the CDR3 DNA reads TGTGCCAGCAGCTTTGGGCGGACACTCAATCAGCCCCAGCATTTT. This translates into CASSFGRTLNQPQHF. The complete variable domain, with remaining parts taken from reference TRBV7-8 and TRBJ1-5, reads GAGVSQSPRYKVAKRGQDVALRCDPISGHVSLFWYQQALGQGPEFLTYFQNEAQLDKSGLPSDRFFAERPEGSVSTLKIQRTQQEDSAVYLCASSFGRTLNQPQHFGDGTRLSIL.

The V and J genes are TRBV19 and TRBJ2-2; TRBD2 agrees at 9 bases. The V gene's germline CDR1 is LNHDA and CDR2 SQIVND (reference sequence). The CDR3 is 16 residues long. The ends lost 5 bases at V and 4 bases at J; junction bases unmatched: 8. This CDR3 is CASSPPGGRATGELFF. CDR3 bases: TGTGCCAGTAGTCCACCTGGCGGGAGGGCCACCGGGGAGCTGTTTTTT. The full variable domain, with the rest looked up from reference TRBV19 and TRBJ2-2, is DGGITQSPKYLFRKEGQNVTLSCEQNLNHDAMYWYRQDPGQGLRLIYYSQIVNDFQKGDIAEGYSVSREKKESFPLTVTSAQKNPTAFYLCASSPPGGRATGELFFGEGSRLTVL.

The chain is built from TRBV2 and TRBJ2-1; TRBD2 agrees at 15 bases. Germline values: CDR1 SNHLY, CDR2 FYNNEI. CDR3 length equals 15 residues. V was pared by 8 bases and J by 7 bases, with 6 bases of the junction left unmatched. The CDR3 reads CASASGLAGGNEQFF. For the CDR3, the DNA is TGTGCCAGCGCGTCCGGACTAGCGGGAGGGAATGAGCAGTTCTTC. Together with reference TRBV2 and TRBJ2-1, the CDR3 gives the full variable domain: EPEVTQTPSHQVTQMGQEVILRCVPISNHLYFYWYRQILGQKVEFLVSFYNNEISEKSEIFDDQFSVERPDGSNFTLKIRSTKLEDSAMYFCASASGLAGGNEQFFGPGTRLTVL.

The V gene is TRBV18, the J gene TRBJ2-1; 10 positions match TRBD1. The trim removed 5 bases at V and 7 bases at J, leaving 5 bases unmatched. The CDR3 extends over 14 amino acids. Germline V gene data show CDR1 as KGHSH and CDR2 as LQKENI. The CDR3 nucleotides are TGTGCCAGCTCAGAAGGACAGGGGGGGAATGAGCAGTTCTTC. It yields the protein CASSEGQGGNEQFF.

V is TRBV6-6 and J is TRBJ2-7; unclear D gene. The V gene lost 5 bases and the J gene lost 2 bases, with 4 bases spanning the gap. CDR3 length: 11 residues. Germline V CDR1 and CDR2: MNHNY, SVGAGI (reference sequence). CDR3 region: CASSGAYEQYF. In DNA, the CDR3 is TGTGCCAGCAGTGGAGCCTACGAGCAGTACTTC.

The chain has TRBV18 and TRBJ2-5; D gene ambiguous. Trimming left V 1 base short and J 4 bases short, with 7 bases between. Germline V gene lookup returns CDR1 KGHSH and CDR2 LQKENI. This CDR3 is built from 13 residues. The CDR3 reads CASSPLGGETQYF. In DNA form, the CDR3 reads TGTGCCAGCTCACCACTGGGCGGAGAGACCCAGTACTTC.

The chain uses TRBV15 and TRBJ2-1; maybe TRBD2 (6 bases). This CDR3 has 14 residues. With 1 base removed from V and 7 bases from J, the gap between germline ends came to 11 bases. Per germline, CDR1 LNHNV and CDR2 YYDKDF (reference sequence). Here the CDR3 reads CATSRAGVANEQFF. As DNA, the CDR3 is TGTGCCACCAGCAGAGCGGGAGTAGCAAATGAGCAGTTCTTC. The variable domain in full, with the rest retrieved from reference TRBV15 and TRBJ2-1, is DAMVIQNPRYQVTQFGKPVTLSCSQTLNHNVMYWYQQKSSQAPKLLFHYYDKDFNNEADTPDNFQSRRPNTSFCFLDIRSPGLGDTAMYLCATSRAGVANEQFFGPGTRLTVL.

This rearrangement joins TRBV6-1 to TRBJ2-3; 9 bases map to TRBD1. The V gene's germline CDR1 is MNHNS and CDR2 SASEGT. Trimming at V came to 6 bases and at J to 3 bases, leaving 7 bases not matched to a gene. The CDR3 sequence is 15 residues long. The CDR3 DNA reads as TGTGCCAGCAGGGCACAGGGGGCTAGAACAGATACGCAGTATTTT. Its translation: CASRAQGARTDTQYF.

V usage is TRBV5-4 and J usage is TRBJ2-1, with D tentatively TRBD2 (7 bases). V was shortened by 2 bases and J by 2 bases, with 11 bases between the two germline ends. Per germline, CDR1 SGHNT and CDR2 YYREEE (reference sequence). This CDR3 contains 15 residues. In DNA, the CDR3 is TGTGCCAGCAGCTTAGGGGGGGCCCCCTACAATGAGCAGTTCTTC. Translated, it gives CASSLGGAPYNEQFF.

The chain carries TRBV10-3 and TRBJ1-2, with TRBD1 identical over 7 bases. Germline V gives CDR1 ENHRY, CDR2 SYGVKD. Unmatched junction bases numbered 4, after V lost 6 bases and J lost 3 bases. The CDR3 covers 13 residues. The CDR3 bases are TGTGCCATCAGGGTAGACAGGGACTATGGCTACACCTTC. Protein product: CAIRVDRDYGYTF.

The rearrangement links TRBV5-6 to TRBJ2-7, with a weak D call TRBD2 (6 bases). Germline CDR1 and CDR2: SGHDT and YYEEEE. The CDR3 length is 15 residues. Trimming took 3 bases from V and 0 from J, leaving 13 bases between them. CDR3 in amino acids: CASSSPSGSSYEQYF. CDR3 DNA: TGTGCCAGCAGCTCTCCGTCCGGGAGCTCCTACGAGCAGTACTTC. Combining the CDR3 with reference TRBV5-6 and TRBJ2-7 gives the whole variable domain DAGVTQSPTHLIKTRGQQVTLRCSPKSGHDTVSWYQQALGQGPQFIFQYYEEEERQRGNFPDRFSGHQFPNYSSELNVNALLLGDSALYLCASSSPSGSSYEQYFGPGTRLTVT.